A selection of T cell receptor beta chains follows, all from one sample in a study of blood T cell repertoires in COVID-19. The assay was immunoSEQ multiplex PCR, and TCRdb's table has in-frame clones only and misses some. The top ten clones hold roughly 7% of a sample with under 200,000 clones, 70% to 90% of them seen once. The sequencing sample was made of peripheral blood. The receptors stem from a man aged 50 to 59 with active or convalescent COVID-19. Both conserved end residues are part of each CDR3. Fields, in order: CDR3 protein, CDR3 length, J gene, V gene.

CDR3 protein: CSALLGDTQYF; CDR3 length: 11; J gene: TRBJ2-3; V gene: TRBV20-1
CDR3 protein: CASSSLNYGYTF; CDR3 length: 12; J gene: TRBJ1-2; V gene: TRBV28
CDR3 protein: CASSYSIAAAGNTIYF; CDR3 length: 16; J gene: TRBJ1-3; V gene: TRBV6-5
CDR3 protein: CASTKDFHYGYTF; CDR3 length: 13; J gene: TRBJ1-2; V gene: TRBV2
CDR3 protein: CASSFRLAGETQYF; CDR3 length: 14; J gene: TRBJ2-5; V gene: TRBV27
CDR3 protein: CASSLGGGLSSYEQYF; CDR3 length: 16; J gene: TRBJ2-7; V gene: TRBV11-1
CDR3 protein: CASRSGQGNYGYTF; CDR3 length: 14; J gene: TRBJ1-2; V gene: TRBV2
CDR3 protein: CASSPQQGYEQYF; CDR3 length: 13; J gene: TRBJ2-7; V gene: TRBV4-3
CDR3 protein: CATSVSEGGMNQPQHF; CDR3 length: 16; J gene: TRBJ1-5; V gene: TRBV24-1
CDR3 protein: CASSSPGQGMSKNIQYF; CDR3 length: 17; J gene: TRBJ2-4; V gene: TRBV28
CDR3 protein: CASGGQGAFHSFF; CDR3 length: 13; J gene: TRBJ1-1; V gene: TRBV2
CDR3 protein: CASSLGQGGNTIYF; CDR3 length: 14; J gene: TRBJ1-3; V gene: TRBV7-8
CDR3 protein: CASNTGPSSYEQYF; CDR3 length: 14; J gene: TRBJ2-7; V gene: TRBV6-6
CDR3 protein: CASSLTRQSANYGYTF; CDR3 length: 16; J gene: TRBJ1-2; V gene: TRBV5-6
CDR3 protein: CASSLTSPTGNNEKLFF; CDR3 length: 17; J gene: TRBJ1-4; V gene: TRBV5-1
CDR3 protein: CASSVVSSGELFF; CDR3 length: 13; J gene: TRBJ2-2; V gene: TRBV9
CDR3 protein: CASSQSAGQGSTGELFF; CDR3 length: 17; J gene: TRBJ2-2; V gene: TRBV23-1
CDR3 protein: CASSLGWGRSNQPQHF; CDR3 length: 16; J gene: TRBJ1-5; V gene: TRBV7-2
CDR3 protein: CATSDRDRDFPEAFF; CDR3 length: 15; J gene: TRBJ1-1; V gene: TRBV24-1
CDR3 protein: CASSRTSGSFNEQYF; CDR3 length: 15; J gene: TRBJ2-7; V gene: TRBV7-2
CDR3 protein: CASSLGRGLNTEAFF; CDR3 length: 15; J gene: TRBJ1-1; V gene: TRBV11-2
CDR3 protein: CASSTDREETQYF; CDR3 length: 13; J gene: TRBJ2-5; V gene: TRBV7-7
CDR3 protein: CASSHTQGGNQPQHF; CDR3 length: 15; J gene: TRBJ1-5; V gene: TRBV4-2
CDR3 protein: CASSFQGYYGYTF; CDR3 length: 13; J gene: TRBJ1-2; V gene: TRBV7-9
CDR3 protein: CASSPRTENSPLHF; CDR3 length: 14; J gene: TRBJ1-6; V gene: TRBV18
CDR3 protein: CASSQTGEVNYGYTF; CDR3 length: 15; J gene: TRBJ1-2; V gene: TRBV3-1/TRBV3-2
CDR3 protein: CASSSGLAGGYTGELFF; CDR3 length: 17; J gene: TRBJ2-2; V gene: TRBV28
CDR3 protein: CASSPRRAGDGTEAFF; CDR3 length: 16; J gene: TRBJ1-1; V gene: TRBV19
CDR3 protein: CASSYLRGRRANTEAFF; CDR3 length: 17; J gene: TRBJ1-1; V gene: TRBV6-2/TRBV6-3
CDR3 protein: CASSVEFQPQHF; CDR3 length: 12; J gene: TRBJ1-5; V gene: TRBV19
CDR3 protein: CASSEQTGTGDGYTF; CDR3 length: 15; J gene: TRBJ1-2; V gene: TRBV25-1
CDR3 protein: CASSQARNRAWYGYTF; CDR3 length: 16; J gene: TRBJ1-2; V gene: TRBV4-3
CDR3 protein: CASSSRPITSGRGNEQFF; CDR3 length: 18; J gene: TRBJ2-1; V gene: TRBV7-2
CDR3 protein: CATLPGGLADNEQFF; CDR3 length: 15; J gene: TRBJ2-1; V gene: TRBV19
CDR3 protein: CASSLVVAPGQKNTEAFF; CDR3 length: 18; J gene: TRBJ1-1; V gene: TRBV7-9
CDR3 protein: CASSPLGARETQYF; CDR3 length: 14; J gene: TRBJ2-5; V gene: TRBV18
CDR3 protein: CASSVAPGLASHEQFF; CDR3 length: 16; J gene: TRBJ2-1; V gene: TRBV9
CDR3 protein: CSVTAGTGDQPQHF; CDR3 length: 14; J gene: TRBJ1-5; V gene: TRBV29-1
CDR3 protein: CASSPPLGQSYEQYF; CDR3 length: 15; J gene: TRBJ2-7; V gene: TRBV18
CDR3 protein: CASSVVDPGDYGYTF; CDR3 length: 15; J gene: TRBJ1-2; V gene: TRBV9
CDR3 protein: CASTPGVRETQYF; CDR3 length: 13; J gene: TRBJ2-5; V gene: TRBV6-5
CDR3 protein: CASSPEDRAGYGYTF; CDR3 length: 15; J gene: TRBJ1-2; V gene: TRBV18
CDR3 protein: CASSLRWLLYNEQFF; CDR3 length: 15; J gene: TRBJ2-1; V gene: TRBV5-5
CDR3 protein: CASSEWAENYGYTF; CDR3 length: 14; J gene: TRBJ1-2; V gene: TRBV25-1
CDR3 protein: CASSFAGAQTEAFF; CDR3 length: 14; J gene: TRBJ1-1; V gene: TRBV27
CDR3 protein: CASSGGLADPDPEYEQYF; CDR3 length: 18; J gene: TRBJ2-7; V gene: TRBV11-3
CDR3 protein: CASSHLDRGSTEAFF; CDR3 length: 15; J gene: TRBJ1-1; V gene: TRBV3-1/TRBV3-2
CDR3 protein: CSVEWGLAGGLSYNEQFF; CDR3 length: 18; J gene: TRBJ2-1; V gene: TRBV29-1
CDR3 protein: CASSLTEDSYNEQFF; CDR3 length: 15; J gene: TRBJ2-1; V gene: TRBV7-9
CDR3 protein: CASSLDPGSKTEAFF; CDR3 length: 15; J gene: TRBJ1-1; V gene: TRBV11-2
CDR3 protein: CASSVVGQAGDEQFF; CDR3 length: 15; J gene: TRBJ2-1; V gene: TRBV9
CDR3 protein: CASEPYNEKLFF; CDR3 length: 12; J gene: TRBJ1-4; V gene: TRBV2
CDR3 protein: CASSLALSYEQYF; CDR3 length: 13; J gene: TRBJ2-7; V gene: TRBV7-6
CDR3 protein: CASSMPGLAAYEQYF; CDR3 length: 15; J gene: TRBJ2-7; V gene: TRBV19